The 6 T cell receptor beta chains reported below all come from one sample, sequenced in a study of identical twins. TCRdb reprocessed the 5' RACE reads with MiXCR, giving one entry per CDR3 protein. The profile covers approximately 190,000 distinct CDR3 sequences, with more than 15% appearing a single time and 40% to 45% taken by the ten largest. The sample was also reused in another study, on T cells expressing NK-cell markers.

Sequenced: CD8+ T cells sorted from blood. The receptors were gathered from a woman aged 18-29 years in good health.

This clonotype appeared a single time. The V gene is TRBV6-2 or TRBV6-3, the J gene TRBJ2-3; tentatively, D is TRBD2 (5 bases). The CDR3 is 14 residues long. V shed 6 bases and J shed 1 base, with 11 bases lying between them. The germline V gene has CDR1 MNHEY and CDR2 SVGEGT. The CDR3 sequence: CASSYTSRTDTQYF. The CDR3 DNA is TGTGCCAGCAGCTACACTAGTCGCACAGATACGCAGTATTTT.

In its sample, this clonotype was seen a few times. J is TRBJ1-2 and V is TRBV2; tentatively, D is TRBD1 (6 bases). The CDR3 is 15 amino acids. Between the trimmed V and J ends, which lost 6 bases and 7 bases, there was a span of 21 bases. Germline CDR1 SNHLY, CDR2 FYNNEI. The CDR3 coding sequence is TGTGCCAGCAGCTTGCCCGGGGCAGGGGAATCTGGCTACACCTTC. Protein product: CASSLPGAGESGYTF.

The rearrangement links TRBV6-6 to TRBJ2-5; no clear D gene. Per germline, CDR1 MNHNY and CDR2 SVGAGI (reference sequence). This CDR3 region has 13 residues. Trimming removed 2 bases at V and 3 bases at J, with 7 bases between. CDR3 sequence reads: CASSYPPKETQYF. The CDR3 DNA reads TGTGCCAGCAGTTACCCCCCAAAAGAGACCCAGTACTTC.

This clonotype was counted a few times. The chain combines TRBV4-3 with TRBJ2-6; 10 bases agree with TRBD2. The germline V gene has CDR1 LGHNA and CDR2 YSLEER. V shed 0 bases and J 4 bases; nucleotides not matched to a gene: 6. This CDR3 spans 18 amino acids. CDR3 DNA: TGCGCCAGCAGCCAAGAGCCTAGCGGGAGTCCAGGGGCCAACGTCCTGACTTTC. Translation: CASSQEPSGSPGANVLTF.

This clonotype was found many times. This chain connects TRBV12-3 or TRBV12-4 to TRBJ2-3; no firm D call. This CDR3 has 11 amino acids. V lost 5 bases to trimming and J lost 7 bases, with 7 bases between them. The CDR3 protein is CASSPSYTQYF. CDR3 nucleotide sequence: TGTGCCAGCAGTCCCTCCTATACGCAGTATTTT.

The chain is built from TRBV20-1 and TRBJ2-1; 12 bases map to TRBD2. V lost 5 bases and J lost 8; bases outside the gene matches: 7. Germline V gene sequence: CDR1 DFQATT, CDR2 SNEGSKA (reference sequence). CDR3 length: 14 amino acids. CDR3 sequence (DNA): TGCAGTGCTGGAGGACTAGCGGGAATCCATGAGCAGTTCTTC. Its translation is CSAGGLAGIHEQFF.